These T cell receptor beta chains were read from a single sample in a study of T cell responses to AZD1222 COVID-19 vaccine. This table comes from immunoSEQ multiplex PCR, and its TCRdb copy is limited to in-frame clones, with some not included. The sample lists 73,000 or so clones, over 60% occurring once. This material consisted of peripheral blood, taken 28 days after the second AZD1222 dose. Receptors originate from an adult who received the AZD1222 COVID-19 vaccine. Each CDR3 is given with its conserved first and last residue. The D gene is left open where the match is weak. Clone size is not always given. Where it is, it says once, few, many or a class for expanded clones.

J	V	D	size	CDR3	DNA
TRBJ2-3	TRBV29-1	TRBD2	.	CSVGGRGGSVDTDTQYF	TGCAGCGTTGGGGGCCGGGGCGGGAGCGTGGACACAGATACGCAGTATTTT
TRBJ2-3	TRBV11-3	.	once	CASSLGTDTQYF	TGTGCCAGCAGCCTCGGGACAGATACGCAGTATTTT
TRBJ2-4	TRBV28	.	.	CASSSGNKNIQYF	TGTGCCAGCAGTTCGGGTAACAAAAACATTCAGTACTTC
TRBJ1-2	TRBV25-1	.	.	CASSPHRESYGYTF	TGTGCCAGCAGTCCCCACAGAGAGTCCTATGGCTACACCTTC
TRBJ2-2	TRBV2	TRBD1	few	CASSEWETGTTGELFF	TGTGCCAGCAGTGAATGGGAGACAGGGACCACCGGGGAGCTGTTTTTT
TRBJ1-1	TRBV19	.	once	CASSIGWPRGTEAFF	TGTGCCAGTAGTATTGGCTGGCCGAGGGGGACTGAAGCTTTCTTT
TRBJ2-4	TRBV30	TRBD2	large	CAWSPTGGFKNIQYF	TGTGCCTGGAGTCCGACGGGAGGGTTCAAAAACATTCAGTACTTC
TRBJ1-5	TRBV2	.	.	CASSVDRTISAGPQHF	TGTGCCAGCAGTGTGGACAGAACTATTAGTGCGGGGCCCCAGCATTTT
TRBJ2-1	TRBV6-5	.	.	CASSYLGLGGYNEQFF	TGTGCCAGCAGTTACCTAGGACTAGGGGGCTACAATGAGCAGTTCTTC
TRBJ2-7	TRBV10-3	.	few	CAISDLSKSSYEQYF	TGTGCCATCAGTGATCTATCTAAGAGCTCCTACGAGCAGTACTTC
TRBJ2-3	TRBV10-3	.	.	CAISAHTGSTDTQYF	TGTGCCATCAGTGCTCACACCGGGAGCACAGATACGCAGTATTTT
TRBJ1-1	TRBV3-1/TRBV3-2	.	.	CASTPKRGSREAFF	TGTGCCAGCACCCCCAAGAGGGGATCTCGTGAAGCTTTCTTT
TRBJ2-2	TRBV6-4	.	few	CASSGFIEGEGSTGELFF	TGTGCCAGCAGTGGGTTTATTGAGGGGGAGGGCAGCACCGGGGAGCTGTTTTTT
TRBJ2-7	TRBV21-1	.	.	CASSKSGAVSRYEQYF	TGTGCCAGCAGCAAGTCAGGGGCCGTTAGTAGATACGAGCAGTACTTC
TRBJ1-6	TRBV5-1	.	.	CASSFQSSYNSPLHF	TGCGCCAGCAGCTTTCAAAGCTCCTATAATTCACCCCTCCACTTT
TRBJ2-1	TRBV25-1	TRBD2	.	CASRDSGSRYNEQFF	TGTGCCAGCAGGGATAGCGGGAGCAGATACAATGAGCAGTTCTTC
TRBJ1-2	TRBV28	.	.	CASSFADYGYTF	TGTGCCAGCAGTTTTGCAGACTATGGCTACACCTTC
TRBJ1-2	TRBV7-9	.	.	CASSWTTGHGYTF	TGTGCCAGCAGCTGGACCACAGGTCATGGCTACACCTTC
TRBJ1-1	TRBV7-2	.	.	CASSPTRGAFF	TGTGCCAGCAGCCCTACGAGGGGAGCTTTCTTT
TRBJ1-5	TRBV28	.	.	CASSFETYLHNQPQHF	TGTGCCAGCAGTTTTGAGACGTACTTACACAATCAGCCCCAGCATTTT
TRBJ1-5	TRBV19	TRBD1	.	CASRTGTSNQPQHF	TGTGCCAGTAGGACAGGGACTAGCAATCAGCCCCAGCATTTT
TRBJ2-1	TRBV3-1/TRBV3-2	TRBD2	.	CASSQIAGGSYNEQFF	TGTGCCAGCAGCCAAATAGCGGGGGGCTCCTACAATGAGCAGTTCTTC
TRBJ1-5	TRBV3-1/TRBV3-2	TRBD1	.	CASSWGQAANQPQHF	TGTGCCAGCAGTTGGGGACAGGCAGCTAATCAGCCCCAGCATTTT
TRBJ1-3	TRBV9	.	.	CASSEGVGNTIYF	TGTGCCAGCAGCGAGGGGGTCGGAAACACCATATATTTT
TRBJ2-1	TRBV12-3/TRBV12-4	.	.	CASSSEGGEQFF	TGTGCCAGCAGTTCAGAGGGGGGTGAGCAGTTCTTC
TRBJ1-5	TRBV5-1	.	.	CASSLADGRNQPQHF	TGCGCCAGCAGCTTGGCCGACGGGAGGAATCAGCCCCAGCATTTT
TRBJ1-1	TRBV27	.	.	CASSFGRTEAFF	TGTGCCAGCAGTTTTGGGCGAACTGAAGCTTTCTTT
TRBJ2-5	TRBV11-3	TRBD1	.	CASSPGGQETQYF	TGTGCCAGCAGTCCAGGGGGCCAAGAGACCCAGTACTTC
TRBJ2-2	TRBV2	.	.	CASRTGDGELFF	TGTGCCAGCAGGACGGGGGACGGGGAGCTGTTTTTT
TRBJ1-1	TRBV4-1	.	.	CASSQGSRGVNTEAFF	TGCGCCAGCAGCCAAGGCTCTCGGGGGGTGAACACTGAAGCTTTCTTT
TRBJ2-3	TRBV27	.	.	CASSTRGLLGSDTQYF	TGTGCCAGCAGTACACGAGGGCTATTGGGGTCAGATACGCAGTATTTT